The TCR beta chain described here comes from a study of CD8+ T cells in alopecia areata. Broader study findings: Researchers say the link of baseline CD8+ expansion to response remains uncertain, with one nonresponder.

With V trimmed by 2 bases and J by 2 bases, 6 bases remained unmatched. The germline CDR1 and CDR2 sequences are GTSNPN and SVGIG (reference sequence). CDR3 size: 15 residues. Treatment in this sample: oral pan-JAK inhibitor, 5-10 mg twice daily. As for this clone: Its antigen is undetermined.

cDNA reverse transcribed from extracted RNA served as the sequencing template. This table comes from immunoSEQ multiplex PCR, and its TCRdb copy is limited to in-frame clones, with some not included. The sample contains over 100,000 clones, 53% of which appear only once. The sequences come from CD4+ T cells sorted from blood, collected at week 4, from a patient treated with tofacitinib. This receptor was taken from a human donor with alopecia areata. The chain is built from TRBV30 and TRBJ2-5, with TRBD2 identical over 9 bases. CDR3 nucleotide sequence: TGTGCCTGGAGTTCAAGGCTAGCGGGACAAGAGACCCAGTACTTC. It codes for CAWSSRLAGQETQYF.